One T cell receptor beta chain is described in this entry. A single count supports this clone. The antigen it binds to is not known. Nothing much larger sits one base from this clone, and base qualities are not available. Different DNA sequences within this sample yield the same CDR3. V is pared back by 3 bases and J by 3 bases, with 15 bases lying between the germline termini. The germline V gene specifies KGHSH as CDR1 and LQKENI as CDR2. The CDR3 holds 15 amino acids from the cysteine to the phenylalanine. Only the CDR3 part of the read is kept: 45 bases, read in frame from the first base. Healthy HIV-negative adults with no recently reported acute infections or vaccinations were included as donors. All donors were Caucasian adults living in Nashville, Tennessee, USA. CD4+ T cells were enriched by magnetic negative selection; naive cells were then positively selected on CD45RA, and the negative fraction formed the memory subset. Blood was collected by leukapheresis, and PBMCs were isolated by Ficoll-Histopaque density gradient centrifugation and then cryopreserved in liquid nitrogen vapor phase. Analytical flow cytometry was used to check the purity and quantity of every magnetically sorted T cell population. Genomic DNA was isolated from every sorted fraction and measured by UV absorbance on a Nanodrop 2000c.

Using the deep immunoSEQ assay, TCR CDR3 regions were amplified from genomic DNA by multiplex PCR. Extracted genomic DNA from each cell subset was distributed evenly across all wells of several immunoSEQ 96-well plates, and each plate was treated as a replicate. For sorted subsets, around 200 ng genomic DNA, equal to about 30,000 T cell genomes, was loaded into each replicate PCR. The purified libraries were quantified using a Qubit 3.0 fluorometer, sized with a Bioanalyzer 2100, and then quantified again using the KAPA Library Quantification kit. Every immunoSEQ 96-well plate was sequenced on a dedicated single-read 150-cycle Illumina NextSeq 550 flow cell. As for the original processing: The immunoSEQ output contained only junctional sequences without quality scores, so filtering could not match that applied to full-length reads. To assign V/J genes and CDR3, sequences were annotated using PyIR, a Python wrapper for IgBLAST v1.9, with IMGT germline references. Reads were removed for weak V/J assignments (E-value above 1e-6), missing CDR3, stop codons, out-of-frame junctions, or ambiguous translated residues. V3J clonotypes were defined as sequences sharing an identical inferred V gene, J gene, and CDR3 amino acid sequence. The percentage overlap between two repertoires was calculated by dividing the number of shared unique clonotypes by the size of the smaller repertoire. Richness of each repertoire was evaluated using RTK rarefaction, the Chao1 estimator, and Recon v2.1 estimates of unobserved clonotypes. For all TCRbeta clonotypes obtained by the gDNA method from several donors, generation probabilities were computed with OLGA. This is the immuneACCESS table as TCRdb keeps it, with only in-frame sequences that have V and J called. A part of the clones is gone; compared with another copy, unresolved V genes explain less than half, and the rest is unexplained. The V and J calls and clone size are taken from that table; D and trimming were inferred from the DNA. In this sample the table shows millions of clones, about 95% of which occur a single time. Approximately 0.13% of the sample is taken by the ten largest.

The data originate from a study of shared clonotypes between healthy human individuals (dated by TCRdb to the early 2020s). At the level of the whole study: Three men and two women, aged 18 to 49 years, made up the cohort. Leukapheresis yielded between about 0.8 and 9.5 billion PBMCs per donor. To increase sequencing depth and limit assay-specific biases, TCR repertoire library preparation and sequencing were carried out by different laboratories using diverse techniques. To estimate repertoire size and how much clonotype sharing occurs between individuals, the study deeply sequenced the blood TCR repertoires of about five healthy adults. For each donor, CD4 naive and CD4 memory were each run on three plates, CD8 naive on two plates, and CD8 memory on one plate. On the study overall, not on this receptor specifically: Larger estimated clonotype richness was generally found for naive subsets than for memory subsets. Sharing across a handful of donors was observed for about 5% of naive CD4, over 3% of naive CD8, over 2% of memory CD4, and 0.4% of memory CD8 clonotypes. The genetic and exposure-history diversity represented was limited by the small number of donors. Rarefaction of sorted-subset datasets indicated incomplete sequencing despite the large sequencing depth. Pairwise subsampling led to the expectation that sequencing depth would affect the degree of clonotype sharing among donors. Compared with non-shared clonotypes, the clonotypes found in all four sorted-subset donors had higher generation probabilities. Only blood was sampled, and tissue TCR repertoires likely differ from those in blood.

This TCR came from a man younger than 35 in good health. The chain uses TRBV18 and TRBJ2-7, with TRBD1 tentatively as D gene (6 bases match). Sequenced: naive CD4+ T cells sorted from blood. This sample's cell subset or site label indicates: CD45RA+ positively selected. The CDR3 corresponds to CASSPPGTPNYEQYF. In nucleotide form, the sequence is TGTGCCAGCTCACCGCCAGGGACACCAAACTACGAGCAGTACTTC. Outside the CDR3, residues come from the reference TRBV18 and TRBJ2-7 proteins, so the full variable domain is: NAGVMQNPRHLVRRRGQEARLRCSPMKGHSHVYWYRQLPEEGLKFMVYLQKENIIDESGMPKERFSAEFPKEGPSILRIQQVVRGDSAAYFCASSPPGTPNYEQYFGPGTRLTVT.